This T cell receptor beta chain was found in a study of cytomegalovirus exposure and HLA in healthy donors. Study-wide context: Of all 400 or so donors who were genotyped, around 79% belonged to the Caucasian-associated ancestry cluster.

The PCR had 60 Vbeta and 13 Jbeta primers. The method was immunoSEQ multiplex PCR; TCRdb's version includes in-frame clones alone and lacks a portion of them. The table includes under 300,000 clones, about nine tenths detected once. The study, taken as a whole, reports: A later analysis linked around 15,000 TCR beta sequences to HLA alleles at 0.05 false discovery rate.

This clone occurred once. The antigen remains undetermined. CDR1 SGHAT and CDR2 FQNNGV come from the germline V gene. Losses at the gene ends were 2 bases for V and 5 bases for J; bases not matched to a gene: 6. The CDR3 covers 14 residues. This rearrangement joins TRBV11-2 to TRBJ2-7; 7 nucleotides match TRBD1. The receptor's source is a middle-aged man in good health and CMV-seropositive. The sample was PBMCs. The CDR3 reads CASSLTGVAHEQYF. The CDR3 DNA reads as TGTGCCAGCAGCTTAACAGGGGTTGCACACGAGCAGTACTTC.